This T cell receptor beta chain originates from a study of early T cells in non-severe SARS-CoV-2 infection. At the level of the study: Sequencing used unsorted whole-blood bulk RNA, so chains lack pairing.

Regarding this clonotype: Its specificity is not known.

Germline assignment: CDR1 SGHRS and CDR2 YFSETQ. This CDR3 is 18 amino acids long. V lost 2 bases and J lost 0, with 15 bases in between. Study-level results: Using VDJdb, the matching emphasized anti-spike CD8 responses while missing private and CD4 specificities.

cDNA molecules, individually, were tagged with unique molecular identifiers. TCRdb fed the 5' RACE reads into MiXCR, producing one record per CDR3 protein. The table includes tens of thousands of distinct CDR3 sequences, approximately 8.8% detected once. The TCR comes from an adult who was a healthcare worker with PCR-confirmed SARS-CoV-2 infection or an uninfected control (not recorded which). Sequences were derived from whole blood, sampled at baseline. The V call is TRBV5-1, the J call TRBJ1-6, with D maybe TRBD1 (5 bases). The CDR3 is CASSFSLGDGSYNSPLHF. In DNA, the CDR3 is TGCGCCAGCAGCTTCTCATTAGGGGACGGCTCCTATAATTCACCCCTCCACTTT.